This T cell receptor (beta chain) is from a study of blood T cell repertoires in COVID-19. Study background: PBMCs, B-cell-depleted T cells, or T cells were the source of the cDNA or gDNA that made up the material.

Sequenced by immunoSEQ multiplex PCR; TCRdb stores in-frame clones only, minus some. The top ten hold over 1.5% of the sample, which has about 480,000 clones, over 75% seen once. The V gene's germline CDR1 is MNHEY and CDR2 SVGAGI. The CDR3 covers 15 residues. The V end lost 6 bases, the J end lost 1 base, and 13 bases lay between the germline ends. Those who participated ranged in age from roughly 18 to 90 years and resided in about 24 US areas. Cohort allocation depended upon clinical history that participants reported. Two negative PCRs, clearance, or symptom resolution characterized the recovered Cohort 3 donors.

The TCR originated in a woman aged 40 to 49 who had recovered from COVID-19. Sample: PBMCs or T cells enriched from blood (not recorded which). The chain couples TRBV6-5 to TRBJ1-5; a possible D gene is TRBD1 (6 bases). As DNA, the CDR3 is TGTGCCAGCAGCGCCGGGAGGGGGAGCAATCAGCCCCAGCATTTT. This codes for CASSAGRGSNQPQHF.